Each of the 20 T cell receptor beta chains below was sequenced from the same sample in a study of vaccination effects on CD4 cells after COVID-19. Sequencing used immunoSEQ multiplex PCR; TCRdb keeps in-frame clones, though not all of them. The repertoire holds roughly 59,000 clones, under 80% seen once, with 2% in the top ten. Antigen-specific CD4+ T cell clonotypes were called by their expansion after viral peptide-pool culture in ViraFEST. Following an approximately 10-day culture, CD4+ T cells were purified. BNT162b2 vaccine or mRNA-1273 vaccine was given to participants in two doses. What these receptors recognize is not known. The material sequenced was CD4+ T cells from PBMCs cultured with HCoV-OC43 spike peptides, taken after COVID-19 vaccination. Described subset: HCoV-OC43 spike overlapping peptide pool stimulation. The origin of the receptors is a human donor who received a COVID-19 vaccine.

In its sample, this clone is medium-sized (0.01 to 0.1%). The chain combines TRBV10-3 with TRBJ1-5; tentative D call: TRBD1 (5 bases). V lost 6 bases and J lost 4, with 13 bases in between. The germline V gene encodes CDR1 ENHRY and CDR2 SYGVKD. This CDR3 is built from 14 residues. The CDR3 nucleotides read TGTGCCATCAGCCCCGGGGGAGTGAATCAGCCCCAGCATTTT. Translation: CAISPGGVNQPQHF.

The CDR3 spells CASSSTVLQETQYF. The CDR3 nucleotides read TGCGCCAGCAGCTCTACAGTTTTACAAGAGACCCAGTACTTC. This chain connects TRBV5-1 to TRBJ2-5, with D unresolved. CDR1 is SGHRS, CDR2 YFSETQ, per germline. The CDR3 runs to 14 residues. V was trimmed by 3 bases and J by 2 bases, leaving 11 bases between them.

The chain has TRBV15 and TRBJ1-1; a possible D gene is TRBD1 (5 bases). The V and J ends lost 1 base and 4 bases respectively, with 10 bases between them. The germline CDR1 and CDR2 sequences are LNHNV and YYDKDF (reference sequence). The CDR3 loop spans 14 amino acids. CDR3 sequence (DNA): TGTGCCACCAGCAGAGGGGGGTCCATCACTGAAGCTTTCTTT. It specifies CATSRGGSITEAFF.

This chain connects TRBV4-3 to TRBJ2-7, with D perhaps matching TRBD1 (5 bases). Germline values: CDR1 LGHNA, CDR2 YSLEER. The CDR3 consists of 16 residues. Trimming removed 3 bases at V and 0 bases at J, with 15 bases between. The CDR3, as DNA: TGCGCCAGCAGCCACCCTGACCGACAGAGCTCCTACGAGCAGTACGTC. Amino acid sequence: CASSHPDRQSSYEQYV.

The chain joins TRBV18 to TRBJ1-4; D is undetermined. Germline CDR1 and CDR2: KGHSH and LQKENI. Between the trimmed V and J ends, which lost 6 bases and 1 base, there was a span of 21 bases. This CDR3 has 18 residues. CDR3 region: CASSPVNSVGRTNEKLFF. The CDR3 DNA sequence: TGTGCCAGCTCCCCGGTAAATTCGGTGGGCAGAACTAATGAAAAACTGTTTTTT. Filled out from reference TRBV18 and TRBJ1-4, the complete variable domain reads NAGVMQNPRHLVRRRGQEARLRCSPMKGHSHVYWYRQLPEEGLKFMVYLQKENIIDESGMPKERFSAEFPKEGPSILRIQQVVRGDSAAYFCASSPVNSVGRTNEKLFFGSGTQLSVL.

This rearrangement joins TRBV7-8 to TRBJ1-3, with D perhaps TRBD1 (5 bases). The CDR3 is 18 residues long. CDR1 is SGHVS and CDR2 is FQNEAQ in the germline V gene. V gave up 5 bases and J gave up 8 bases, with 28 bases separating them. CDR3 nucleotide sequence: TGTGCCAGCAGCCCCCGCGTTGTCAGGGTTAGTCAGGTGGACACCATATATTTT. Amino acids: CASSPRVVRVSQVDTIYF.

The chain couples TRBV19 to TRBJ1-5; a weak D match, TRBD1 (6 bases). Germline V gene data show CDR1 as LNHDA and CDR2 as SQIVND (reference sequence). V shed 11 bases and J shed 0 bases, with 23 bases lying between them. This CDR3 comprises 17 residues. The CDR3 DNA reads as TGTGCCGATGACCCTCGGGGGCAGGTCTATAGCAATCAGCCCCAGCATTTT. Residues: CADDPRGQVYSNQPQHF.

This chain uses TRBV6-4 with TRBJ2-3; 11 bases are shared with TRBD2. There are 15 residues in the CDR3. The trim removed 5 bases at V and 4 bases at J, leaving 5 bases unmatched. Germline V lookup: CDR1 MRHNA, CDR2 SNTAGT. Written as DNA, the CDR3 is TGTGCCAGCAGTCCTAGCGGGGGGATTGCAGATACGCAGTATTTT. Encoded protein: CASSPSGGIADTQYF.

The rearrangement joins TRBV5-8 to TRBJ2-2; D gene ambiguous. Germline V lookup: CDR1 SGHTS, CDR2 YDEGEE. CDR3 size: 15 residues. Trimming pared 0 bases from V and 2 bases from J, leaving 8 bases between. Here the CDR3 reads CASSLAYVNTGELFF. The CDR3 nucleotides read TGTGCCAGCAGCTTGGCCTACGTTAACACCGGGGAGCTGTTTTTT.

The chain joins TRBV5-4 to TRBJ2-5; no reliable D call. Germline V gene data show CDR1 as SGHNT and CDR2 as YYREEE (reference sequence). V lost 2 bases and J lost 0, with 8 bases in between. This CDR3 contains 14 residues. The CDR3 sequence is CASSFRANQETQYF. The CDR3 DNA reads TGTGCCAGCAGCTTCCGGGCTAACCAAGAGACCCAGTACTTC. The full variable domain, with the rest looked up from reference TRBV5-4 and TRBJ2-5, is ETGVTQSPTHLIKTRGQQVTLRCSSQSGHNTVSWYQQALGQGPQFIFQYYREEENGRGNFPPRFSGLQFPNYSSELNVNALELDDSALYLCASSFRANQETQYFGPGTRLLVL.

The V gene is TRBV5-1, the J gene TRBJ1-2; D not resolved. Germline V gene sequence: CDR1 SGHRS, CDR2 YFSETQ. Between the trimmed V and J ends, which lost 7 bases and 0 bases, there was a span of 10 bases. The CDR3 has 13 residues. The DNA for the CDR3 is TGCGCCAGCCGACGGGAGGCTAACTATGGCTACACCTTC. Protein product: CASRREANYGYTF. The variable domain in full, completed from reference TRBV5-1 and TRBJ1-2, reads KAGVTQTPRYLIKTRGQQVTLSCSPISGHRSVSWYQQTPGQGLQFLFEYFSETQRNKGNFPGRFSGRQFSNSRSEMNVSTLELGDSALYLCASRREANYGYTFGSGTRLTVV.

In this sample, this clone turned up a few times. This chain links TRBV5-1 with TRBJ2-2, with TRBD1 identical over 7 bases. Unmatched junction bases numbered 1, after V lost 2 bases and J lost 6 bases. The CDR3 totals 13 residues. Germline CDR1 is SGHRS and CDR2 is YFSETQ. The CDR3 nucleotides are TGCGCCAGCAGCTTCGGACAGGCCGGGGAGCTGTTTTTT. Its translation is CASSFGQAGELFF.

CDR3 protein: CASSLHNEGAFF. In DNA form, the CDR3 reads TGTGCCAGCAGCTTACACAATGAGGGAGCTTTCTTT. This chain connects TRBV7-9 to TRBJ1-1, with D unclear. Trimming took 2 bases from V and 10 from J, leaving 11 bases between them. The CDR3 has 12 amino acids. The germline gives CDR1 SEHNR, CDR2 FQNEAQ (reference sequence).

V usage is TRBV19 and J usage is TRBJ1-4; no clear D. The CDR3 is 14 residues long. Between the trimmed V and J ends, which lost 3 bases and 0 bases, there was a span of 5 bases. CDR1 and CDR2 (germline): LNHDA, SQIVND (reference sequence). The CDR3, as DNA: TGTGCCAGTAGTATTTGGTCAACTAATGAAAAACTGTTTTTT. This gives the protein CASSIWSTNEKLFF.

This chain connects TRBV20-1 to TRBJ2-1; 8 nucleotides match TRBD2. This CDR3 spans 13 amino acids. From germline, CDR1 is DFQATT and CDR2 SNEGSKA (reference sequence). V trimming: 3 bases; J trimming: 7 bases; junction bases outside the gene matches: 5. The CDR3 DNA sequence: TGCAGTGCTAGTACGGGGGGGTCAAATGAGCAGTTCTTC. Its protein product is CSASTGGSNEQFF.

V and J are TRBV19 and TRBJ1-5; 8 bases align to TRBD1. V shed 3 bases and J 6 bases; nucleotides not matched to a gene: 7. Looked up from germline, CDR1 is LNHDA and CDR2 is SQIVND (reference sequence). The CDR3 totals 15 residues. CDR3 amino acids: CASSIVGQGFQPQHF. The CDR3 region has the DNA TGTGCCAGTAGTATTGTAGGACAGGGCTTTCAGCCCCAGCATTTT.

CDR3 sequence: CASGDRDIDEQFF. The CDR3 nucleotides are TGTGCCAGCGGAGACAGGGACATCGATGAGCAGTTCTTC. J is TRBJ2-1 and V is TRBV19; TRBD1 matches 7 bases. V lost 9 bases, J lost 8 bases, and 10 bases stayed unmatched. Looked up from germline, CDR1 is LNHDA and CDR2 is SQIVND (reference sequence). This CDR3 spans 13 amino acids.

The V and J genes are TRBV3-1 (or the pseudogene TRBV3-2) and TRBJ2-1, with D tentatively TRBD1 or TRBD2 (6 bases each). The germline V gene encodes CDR1 LGHDT and CDR2 YNNKEL (reference sequence). This CDR3 has 18 residues. V was trimmed by 3 bases and J by 6 bases, leaving 24 bases between them. The CDR3 coding sequence is TGTGCCAGCAGCCAGTGGAGGGGGACTCAGCGAGGGGGCAATGAGCAGTTCTTC. This gives the protein CASSQWRGTQRGGNEQFF.

This clone was detected once. The chain couples TRBV15 to TRBJ2-5; D possibly matches TRBD1 or TRBD2 (6 bases each). The V gene's germline CDR1 is LNHNV and CDR2 YYDKDF (reference sequence). V was trimmed by 5 bases and J by 6 bases, leaving 16 bases between them. The CDR3 is made up of 14 amino acids. CDR3 bases: TGTGCCACCAGCGACCGTGGGGGGCTGAAGACCCAGTACTTC. As protein: CATSDRGGLKTQYF.

V gene TRBV27 combines with J gene TRBJ1-1; D unclear. V was cut by 6 bases and J by 2 bases, with 13 bases left in between. Germline values: CDR1 MNHEY, CDR2 SMNVEV (reference sequence). This CDR3 has 14 amino acids. As DNA, the CDR3 is TGTGCCAGCAGCTGGACTCATCAAAACACTGAAGCTTTCTTT. Translated: CASSWTHQNTEAFF.